The clone carrying this T cell receptor (beta chain) was found once. The sample is drawn from a study of OX40 agonist ivuxolimab in advanced cancers. The data were produced by immunoSEQ multiplex PCR, yet TCRdb's version contains in-frame clones alone and is incomplete. The repertoire holds approximately 64,000 clones, with about 85% as singletons. The V end lost 0 bases, the J end lost 7 bases, and 0 bases lay between the germline ends. The CDR3 runs 11 residues. The germline V gene has CDR1 SGHAT and CDR2 FQDESV (reference sequence). The V and J genes are TRBV11-1 and TRBJ2-2; D not certain. The sample in question was CD4+ or CD8+ T cells sorted from blood, obtained in a trial of the OX40 agonist ivuxolimab. The TCR was taken from an adult with an advanced solid tumor such as melanoma, head and neck, liver or kidney cancer. DNA of the CDR3: TGTGCCAGCAGCTTAGCCGGGGAGCTGTTTTTT. It translates to CASSLAGELFF.